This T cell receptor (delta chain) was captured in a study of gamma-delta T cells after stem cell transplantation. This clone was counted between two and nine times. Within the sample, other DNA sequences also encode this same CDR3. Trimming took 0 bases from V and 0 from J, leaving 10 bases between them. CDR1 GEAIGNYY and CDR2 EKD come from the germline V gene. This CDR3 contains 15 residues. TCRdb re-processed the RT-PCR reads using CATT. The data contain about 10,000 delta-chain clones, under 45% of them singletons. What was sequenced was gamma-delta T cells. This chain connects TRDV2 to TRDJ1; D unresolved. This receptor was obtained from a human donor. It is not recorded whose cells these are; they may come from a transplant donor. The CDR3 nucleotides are TGTGCCTGTGACACCGGTGGGTTGTACACCGATAAACTCATCTTT. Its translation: CACDTGGLYTDKLIF.